Described below is a single T cell receptor (beta chain) sequence and its context. J was trimmed by 2 bases and V by 6 bases; bases with no gene match: 10. Germline-derived CDR1 and CDR2 are LNHDA and SQIVND (reference sequence). CDR3 length equals 16 residues. TCRdb analysed the RACE reads with MiXCR anew, one entry per CDR3 protein. Of 85,000 to 95,000 distinct CDR3 sequences detected, over 8% appear once; the ten largest clones hold 2.5% to 3.5%. Time point in this sample: healthy volunteer bleed at 2 weeks. Total RNA extraction was carried out from unfractionated whole blood. The sample belongs to a study of human T cells and chemical hapten exposure.

The chain employs TRBV19 and TRBJ1-5; 7 nucleotides agree with TRBD1. Sequencing used whole blood. This clonotype was obtained from a female donor in good health. Some clones in this sample may be carry-over from other donors' samples. CDR3 DNA: TGTGCCAGTAGATACAGGGGCCGCCGAGGCAATCAGCCCCAGCATTTT. This encodes CASRYRGRRGNQPQHF.